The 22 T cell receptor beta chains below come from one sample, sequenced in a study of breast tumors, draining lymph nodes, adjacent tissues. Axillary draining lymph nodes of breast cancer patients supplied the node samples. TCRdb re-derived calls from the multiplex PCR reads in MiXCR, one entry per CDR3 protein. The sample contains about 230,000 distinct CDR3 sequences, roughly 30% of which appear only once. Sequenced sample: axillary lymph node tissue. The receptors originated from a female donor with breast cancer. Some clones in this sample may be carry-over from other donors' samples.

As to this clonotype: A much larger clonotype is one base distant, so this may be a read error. The CDR3 protein is CASSFGRARTNEKLFF. CDR3 coding DNA: TGTGCCAGCAGCTTTGGGAGGGCGCGAACTAATGAAAAACTGTTTTTT. The chain uses TRBV5-6 and TRBJ1-4; D is uncertain. Germline V gene data show CDR1 as SGHDT and CDR2 as YYEEEE. This CDR3 spans 16 amino acids. V was clipped by 2 bases and J by 1 base, with 12 bases between them.

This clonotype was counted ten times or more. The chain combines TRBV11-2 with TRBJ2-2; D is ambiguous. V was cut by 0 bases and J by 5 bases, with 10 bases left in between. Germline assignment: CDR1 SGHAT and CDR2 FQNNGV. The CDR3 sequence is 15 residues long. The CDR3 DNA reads TGTGCCAGCAGCTTAGAGGCGGCGCAAACCGGGGAGCTGTTTTTT. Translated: CASSLEAAQTGELFF.

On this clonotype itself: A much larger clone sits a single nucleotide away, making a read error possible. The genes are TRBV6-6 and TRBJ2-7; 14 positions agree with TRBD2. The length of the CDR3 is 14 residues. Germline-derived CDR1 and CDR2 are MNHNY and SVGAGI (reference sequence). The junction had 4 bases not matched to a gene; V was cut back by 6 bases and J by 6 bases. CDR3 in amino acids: CASSPTSGRAEQYF. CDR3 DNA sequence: TGTGCCAGCAGCCCGACTAGCGGGAGGGCCGAGCAGTACTTC.

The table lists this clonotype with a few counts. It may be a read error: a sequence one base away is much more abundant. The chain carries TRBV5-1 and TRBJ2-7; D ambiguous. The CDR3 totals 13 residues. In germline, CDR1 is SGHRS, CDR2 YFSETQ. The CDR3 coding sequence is TGCGCCAGCAGGGTCCAGGAACCCTACGACCAGTACTTC. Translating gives CASRVQEPYDQYF. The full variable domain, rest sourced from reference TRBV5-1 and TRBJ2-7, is KAGVTQTPRYLIKTRGQQVTLSCSPISGHRSVSWYQQTPGQGLQFLFEYFSETQRNKGNFPGRFSGRQFSNSRSEMNVSTLELGDSALYLCASRVQEPYDQYFGPGTRLTVT.

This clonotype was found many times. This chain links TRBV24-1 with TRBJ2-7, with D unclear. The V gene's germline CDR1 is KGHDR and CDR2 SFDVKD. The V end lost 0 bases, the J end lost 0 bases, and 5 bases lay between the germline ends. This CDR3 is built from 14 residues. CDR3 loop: CATSDLDFSYEQYF. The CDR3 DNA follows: TGTGCCACCAGTGATTTGGACTTCTCCTACGAGCAGTACTTC.

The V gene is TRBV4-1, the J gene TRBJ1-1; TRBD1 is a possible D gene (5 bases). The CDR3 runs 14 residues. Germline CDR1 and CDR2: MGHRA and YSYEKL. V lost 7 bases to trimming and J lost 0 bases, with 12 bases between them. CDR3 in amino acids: CASTPRGVNTEAFF. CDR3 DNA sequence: TGCGCCAGCACCCCGCGGGGGGTGAACACTGAAGCTTTCTTT.

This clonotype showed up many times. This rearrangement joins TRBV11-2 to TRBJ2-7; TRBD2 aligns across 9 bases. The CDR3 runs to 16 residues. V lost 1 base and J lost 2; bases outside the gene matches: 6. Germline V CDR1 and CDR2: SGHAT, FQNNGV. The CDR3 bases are TGTGCCAGCAGCTTAGTAGGGCGGGAGGGGACCTACGAGCAGTACTTC. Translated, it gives CASSLVGREGTYEQYF.

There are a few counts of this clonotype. The CDR3 sequence: CARRDNRDTEAFF. The DNA for the CDR3 is TGTGCCCGCCGGGACAACAGGGACACTGAAGCTTTCTTT. The chain combines TRBV5-6 with TRBJ1-1, with D maybe TRBD1 (6 bases). Germline CDR1 and CDR2: SGHDT and YYEEEE. Trimming cost V 10 bases and J 3 bases, with 16 bases left between them. The length of the CDR3 is 13 residues.

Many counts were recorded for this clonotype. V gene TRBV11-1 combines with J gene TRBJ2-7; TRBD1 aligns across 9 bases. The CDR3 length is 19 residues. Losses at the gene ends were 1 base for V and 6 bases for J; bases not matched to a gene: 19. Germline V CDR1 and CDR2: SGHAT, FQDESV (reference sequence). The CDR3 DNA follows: TGTGCCAGCAGCTTAGTCCGGACAGGGGACTACCGTTCCCGCGGCGAGCAGTACTTC. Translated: CASSLVRTGDYRSRGEQYF.

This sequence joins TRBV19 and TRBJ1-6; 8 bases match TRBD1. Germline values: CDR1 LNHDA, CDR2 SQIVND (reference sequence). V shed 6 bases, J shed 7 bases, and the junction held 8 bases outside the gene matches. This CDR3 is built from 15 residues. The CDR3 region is CASSAGQGGNSPLHF. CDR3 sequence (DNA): TGTGCCAGTAGCGCCGGACAGGGAGGCAATTCACCCCTCCACTTT. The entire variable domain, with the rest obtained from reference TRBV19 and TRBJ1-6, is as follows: DGGITQSPKYLFRKEGQNVTLSCEQNLNHDAMYWYRQDPGQGLRLIYYSQIVNDFQKGDIAEGYSVSREKKESFPLTVTSAQKNPTAFYLCASSAGQGGNSPLHFGNGTRLTVT.

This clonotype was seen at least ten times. The DNA for the CDR3 is TGTGCCAGCAGCCCAGGGACTAGCGGGAGTAGGGCCAAAAACATTCAGTACTTC. It codes for CASSPGTSGSRAKNIQYF. The V and J genes are TRBV7-6 and TRBJ2-4; 14 bases fit TRBD2. The CDR3 runs 18 residues. V lost 5 bases, J lost 1 base, and 7 bases stayed unmatched. Germline assignment: CDR1 SGHVS and CDR2 FNYEAQ.

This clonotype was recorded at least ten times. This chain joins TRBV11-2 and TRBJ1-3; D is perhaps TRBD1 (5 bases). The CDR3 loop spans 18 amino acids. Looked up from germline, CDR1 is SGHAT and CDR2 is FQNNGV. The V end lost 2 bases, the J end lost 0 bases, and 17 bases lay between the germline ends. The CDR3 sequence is CASSLRAYRSFSGNTIYF. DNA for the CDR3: TGTGCCAGCAGCTTACGCGCATACAGGAGTTTCTCTGGAAACACCATATATTTT.

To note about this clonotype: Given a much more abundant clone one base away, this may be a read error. The CDR3: CASSHSGLAARGTQYF. CDR3 nucleotides: TGTGCCAGCAGTCACTCGGGACTAGCGGCACGAGGTACGCAGTATTTT. The chain links TRBV6-4 to TRBJ2-3, with TRBD2 matching 11 bases. The V gene's germline CDR1 is MRHNA and CDR2 SNTAGT. The CDR3 spans 16 residues.

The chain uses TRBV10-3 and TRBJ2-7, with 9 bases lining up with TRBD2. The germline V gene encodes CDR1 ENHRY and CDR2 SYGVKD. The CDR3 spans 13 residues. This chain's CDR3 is CASGGRVRVEQYF. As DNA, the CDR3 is TGTGCTAGCGGCGGGAGGGTCCGCGTCGAGCAGTACTTC.

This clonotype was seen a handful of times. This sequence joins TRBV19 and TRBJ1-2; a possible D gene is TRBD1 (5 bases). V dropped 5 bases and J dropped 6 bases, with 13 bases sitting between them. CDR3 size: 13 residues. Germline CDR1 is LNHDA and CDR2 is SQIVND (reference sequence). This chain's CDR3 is CASSFLGGDGYTF. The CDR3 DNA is TGTGCCAGTAGTTTTTTGGGGGGAGATGGCTACACCTTC.

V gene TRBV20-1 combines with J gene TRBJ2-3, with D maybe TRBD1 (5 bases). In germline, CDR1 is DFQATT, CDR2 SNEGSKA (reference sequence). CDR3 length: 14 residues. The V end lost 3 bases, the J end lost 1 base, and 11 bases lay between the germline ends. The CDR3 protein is CSASGQGRTDTQYF. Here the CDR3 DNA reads TGCAGTGCTAGCGGCCAGGGCCGCACAGATACGCAGTATTTT.

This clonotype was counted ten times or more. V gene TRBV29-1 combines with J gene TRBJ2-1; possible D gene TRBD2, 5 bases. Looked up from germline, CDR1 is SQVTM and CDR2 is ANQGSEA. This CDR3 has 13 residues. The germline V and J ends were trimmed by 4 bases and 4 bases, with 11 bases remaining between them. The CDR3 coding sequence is TGCAGCGTTGTAGCGATTTCGTACAATGAGCAGTTCTTC. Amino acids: CSVVAISYNEQFF.

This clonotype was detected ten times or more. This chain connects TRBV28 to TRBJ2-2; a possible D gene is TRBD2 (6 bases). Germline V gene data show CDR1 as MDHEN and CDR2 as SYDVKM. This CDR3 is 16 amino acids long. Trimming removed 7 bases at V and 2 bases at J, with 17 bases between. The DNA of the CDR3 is TGTGCCAGCATTTCGCGGACTAAACCTAACACCGGGGAGCTGTTTTTT. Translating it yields CASISRTKPNTGELFF.

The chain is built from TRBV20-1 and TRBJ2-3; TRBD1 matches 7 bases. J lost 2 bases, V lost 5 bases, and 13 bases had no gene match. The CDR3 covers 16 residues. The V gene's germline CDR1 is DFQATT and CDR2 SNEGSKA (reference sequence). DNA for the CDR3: TGCAGTGCTCCGGGATCTGGGACAGTTATCACAGATACGCAGTATTTT. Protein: CSAPGSGTVITDTQYF.

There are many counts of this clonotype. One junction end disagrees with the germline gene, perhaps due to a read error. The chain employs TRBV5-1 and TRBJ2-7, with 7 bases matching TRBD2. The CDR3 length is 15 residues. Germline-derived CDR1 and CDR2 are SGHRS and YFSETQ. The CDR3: CASSLEVSGSYEQHF. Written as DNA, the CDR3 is TGCGCCAGCAGCTTGGAGGTTAGCGGGTCCTACGAGCAGCACTTC.

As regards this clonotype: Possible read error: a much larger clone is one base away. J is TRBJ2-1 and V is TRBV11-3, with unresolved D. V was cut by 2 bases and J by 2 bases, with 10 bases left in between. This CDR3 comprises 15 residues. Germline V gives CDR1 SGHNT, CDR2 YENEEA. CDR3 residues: CASSLISEAYNEQFF. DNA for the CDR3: TGTGCCAGCAGCTTAATCAGCGAGGCCTACAATGAGCAGTTCTTC. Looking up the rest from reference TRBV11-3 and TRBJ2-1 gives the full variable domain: EAGVVQSPRYKIIEKKQPVAFWCNPISGHNTLYWYLQNLGQGPELLIRYENEEAVDDSQLPKDRFSAERLKGVDSTLKIQPAELGDSAVYLCASSLISEAYNEQFFGPGTRLTVL.

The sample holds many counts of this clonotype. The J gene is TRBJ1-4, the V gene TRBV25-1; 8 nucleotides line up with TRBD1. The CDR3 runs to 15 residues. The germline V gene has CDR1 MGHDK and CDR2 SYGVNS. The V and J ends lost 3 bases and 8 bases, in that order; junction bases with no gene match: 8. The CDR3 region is CASSDLGQGGEKLFF. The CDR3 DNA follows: TGTGCCAGCAGTGACCTTGGACAGGGAGGGGAAAAACTGTTTTTT.